What follows is one T cell receptor beta chain and its context. Its specificity is not known. V was pared by 6 bases and J by 4 bases, with 7 bases of the junction left unmatched. The length of the CDR3 is 15 residues. From germline, CDR1 is ENHRY and CDR2 SYGVKD. The record originates from a study of T cell responses to AZD1222 COVID-19 vaccine. Using immunoSEQ multiplex PCR, the repertoire was profiled, and TCRdb retains in-frame clones only, with some absent. Counted here are over 40,000 clones, more than 80% occurring once; the ten biggest clones make up more than 45%. Study observations and caveats: It should be noted that donors were predominantly white British and more often female, and clonal diversity was possibly underestimated.

The source is an adult in good health. The chain joins TRBV10-3 to TRBJ2-2; 8 nucleotides align to TRBD1. Source: peripheral blood, taken on day 0 of AZD1222 vaccination. The CDR3 sequence is CAISTTGGGTGELFF. Here the CDR3 DNA reads TGTGCCATCAGCACTACAGGGGGAGGCACCGGGGAGCTGTTTTTT.